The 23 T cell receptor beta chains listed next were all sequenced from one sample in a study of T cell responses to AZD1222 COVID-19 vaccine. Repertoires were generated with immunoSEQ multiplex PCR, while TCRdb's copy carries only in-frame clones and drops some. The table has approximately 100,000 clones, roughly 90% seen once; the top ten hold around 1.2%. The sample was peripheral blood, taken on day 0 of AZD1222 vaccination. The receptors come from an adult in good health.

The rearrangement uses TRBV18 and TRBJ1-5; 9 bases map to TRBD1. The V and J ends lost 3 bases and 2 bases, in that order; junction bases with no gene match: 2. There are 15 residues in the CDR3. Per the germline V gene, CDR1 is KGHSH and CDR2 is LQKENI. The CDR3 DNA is TGTGCCAGCTCACCGGGGACAGGGCGCAATCAGCCCCAGCATTTT. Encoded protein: CASSPGTGRNQPQHF.

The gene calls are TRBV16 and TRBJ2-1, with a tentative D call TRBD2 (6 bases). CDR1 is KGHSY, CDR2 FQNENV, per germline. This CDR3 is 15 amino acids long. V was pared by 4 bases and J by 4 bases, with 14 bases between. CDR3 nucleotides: TGTGCCAGCAGCCTGGGTAGCGGTACATACAATGAGCAGTTCTTC. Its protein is CASSLGSGTYNEQFF.

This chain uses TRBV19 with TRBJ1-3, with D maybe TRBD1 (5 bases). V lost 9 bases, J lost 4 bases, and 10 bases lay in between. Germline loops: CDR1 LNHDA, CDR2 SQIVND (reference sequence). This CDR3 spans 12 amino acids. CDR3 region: CASTQGGNTIYF. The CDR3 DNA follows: TGTGCCAGCACCCAGGGCGGAAACACCATATATTTT.

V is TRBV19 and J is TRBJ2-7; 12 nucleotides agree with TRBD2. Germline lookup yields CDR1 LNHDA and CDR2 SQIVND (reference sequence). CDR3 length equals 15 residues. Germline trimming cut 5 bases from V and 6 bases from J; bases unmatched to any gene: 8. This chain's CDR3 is CASSAPLAGGREQYF. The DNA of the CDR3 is TGTGCCAGTAGTGCACCACTAGCGGGAGGACGCGAGCAGTACTTC. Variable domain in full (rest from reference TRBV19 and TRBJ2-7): DGGITQSPKYLFRKEGQNVTLSCEQNLNHDAMYWYRQDPGQGLRLIYYSQIVNDFQKGDIAEGYSVSREKKESFPLTVTSAQKNPTAFYLCASSAPLAGGREQYFGPGTRLTVT.

CDR3 sequence reads: CASSRQGQSTEAFF. For the CDR3, the DNA is TGTGCCAGTAGCAGACAGGGGCAGAGCACTGAAGCTTTCTTT. This chain links TRBV19 with TRBJ1-1; 8 bases line up with TRBD1. CDR3 length equals 14 residues. After removal of 6 bases from V and 4 bases from J, the junction contained 7 bases not matched to a gene. Germline CDR1 LNHDA, CDR2 SQIVND (reference sequence).

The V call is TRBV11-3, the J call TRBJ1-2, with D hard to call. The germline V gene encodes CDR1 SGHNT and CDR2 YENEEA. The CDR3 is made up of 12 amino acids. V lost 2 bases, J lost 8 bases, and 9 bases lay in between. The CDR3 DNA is TGTGCCAGCAGCTTAACCAGAGGCGGCTACACCTTC. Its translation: CASSLTRGGYTF.

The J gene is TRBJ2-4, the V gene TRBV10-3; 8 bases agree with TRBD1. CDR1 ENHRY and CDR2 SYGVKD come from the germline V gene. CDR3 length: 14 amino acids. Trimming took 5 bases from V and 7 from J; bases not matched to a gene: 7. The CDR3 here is CAISPQGAWNIQYF. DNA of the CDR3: TGTGCCATCAGTCCCCAGGGGGCATGGAACATTCAGTACTTC.

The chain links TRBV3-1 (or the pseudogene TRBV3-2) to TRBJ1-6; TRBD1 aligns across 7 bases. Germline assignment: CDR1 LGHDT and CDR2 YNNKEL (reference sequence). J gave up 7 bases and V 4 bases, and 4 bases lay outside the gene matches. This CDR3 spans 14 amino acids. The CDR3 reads CASSPDRPNSPLHF. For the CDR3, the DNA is TGTGCCAGCAGCCCGGACAGGCCGAATTCACCCCTCCACTTT.

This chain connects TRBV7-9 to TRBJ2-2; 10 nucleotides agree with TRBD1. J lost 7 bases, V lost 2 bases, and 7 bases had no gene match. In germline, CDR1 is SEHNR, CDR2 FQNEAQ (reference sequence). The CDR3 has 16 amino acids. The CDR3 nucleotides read TGTGCCAGCAGCTTACCCCGGACAGGGGGGGTCGGGGAGCTGTTTTTT. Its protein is CASSLPRTGGVGELFF.

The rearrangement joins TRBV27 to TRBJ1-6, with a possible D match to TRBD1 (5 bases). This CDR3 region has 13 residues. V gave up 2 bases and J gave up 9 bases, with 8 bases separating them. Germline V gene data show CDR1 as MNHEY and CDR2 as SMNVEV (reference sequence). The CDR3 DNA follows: TGTGCCAGCAGTTTAGGGGCTGTTTCACCCCTCCACTTT. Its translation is CASSLGAVSPLHF.

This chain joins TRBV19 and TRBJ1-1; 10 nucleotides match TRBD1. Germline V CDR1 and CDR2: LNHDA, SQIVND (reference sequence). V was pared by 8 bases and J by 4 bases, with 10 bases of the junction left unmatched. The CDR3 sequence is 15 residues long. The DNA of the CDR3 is TGTGCCAGTGGGGAGACAGGGGGCCCGGGCACTGAAGCTTTCTTT. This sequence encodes CASGETGGPGTEAFF.

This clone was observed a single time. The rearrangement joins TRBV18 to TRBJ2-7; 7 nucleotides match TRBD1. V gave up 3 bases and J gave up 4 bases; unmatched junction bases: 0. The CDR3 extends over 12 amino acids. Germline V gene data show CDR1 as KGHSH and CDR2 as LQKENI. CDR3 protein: CASSPGQYEQYF. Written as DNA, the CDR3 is TGTGCCAGCTCACCGGGACAGTACGAGCAGTACTTC.

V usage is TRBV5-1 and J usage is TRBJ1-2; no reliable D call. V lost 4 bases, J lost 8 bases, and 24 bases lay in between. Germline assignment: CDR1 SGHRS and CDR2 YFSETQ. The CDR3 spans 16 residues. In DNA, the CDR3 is TGCGCCAGCAGCGGTGACGGCCGGACCATGCTTCGGGGCTACACCTTC. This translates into CASSGDGRTMLRGYTF.

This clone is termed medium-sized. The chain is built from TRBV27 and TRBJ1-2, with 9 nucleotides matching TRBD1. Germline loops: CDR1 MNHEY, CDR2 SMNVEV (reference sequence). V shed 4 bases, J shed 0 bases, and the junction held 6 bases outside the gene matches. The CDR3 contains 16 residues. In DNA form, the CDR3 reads TGTGCCAGCAGTTCGGGACAGGGCCGTTCTAACTATGGCTACACCTTC. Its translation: CASSSGQGRSNYGYTF.

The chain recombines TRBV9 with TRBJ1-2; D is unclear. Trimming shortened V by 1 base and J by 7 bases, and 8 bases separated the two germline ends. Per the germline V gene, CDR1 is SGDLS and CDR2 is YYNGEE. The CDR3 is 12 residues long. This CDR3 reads CASSVRGLGYTF. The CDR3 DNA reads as TGTGCCAGCAGCGTACGAGGGCTTGGCTACACCTTC.

The CDR3 coding sequence is TGTGCCAGCAGCGTAGCTAAGGGACTTCCCACAGATACGCAGTATTTT. It codes for CASSVAKGLPTDTQYF. The chain carries TRBV9 and TRBJ2-3; a possible D gene is TRBD2 (6 bases). The V and J ends lost 0 bases and 2 bases respectively, with 13 bases between them. In germline, CDR1 is SGDLS, CDR2 YYNGEE. This CDR3 spans 16 amino acids.

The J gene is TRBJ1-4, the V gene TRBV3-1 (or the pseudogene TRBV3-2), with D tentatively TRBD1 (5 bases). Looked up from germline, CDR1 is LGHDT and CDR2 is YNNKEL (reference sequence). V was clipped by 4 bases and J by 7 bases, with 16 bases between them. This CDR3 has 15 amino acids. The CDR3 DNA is TGTGCCAGCAGCCCTCTTCTCCGGGACGGTGAAAAACTGTTTTTT. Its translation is CASSPLLRDGEKLFF.

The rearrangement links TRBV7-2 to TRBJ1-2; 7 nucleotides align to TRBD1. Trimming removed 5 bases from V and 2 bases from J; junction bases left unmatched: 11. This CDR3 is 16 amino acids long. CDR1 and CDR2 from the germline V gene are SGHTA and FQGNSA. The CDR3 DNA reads TGTGCCAGCAGCCCGGACAGGACCCTCATAAACTATGGCTACACCTTC. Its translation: CASSPDRTLINYGYTF.

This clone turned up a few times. The CDR3: CASSRRVGNEKLFF. DNA for the CDR3: TGTGCCAGCAGTCGCAGGGTGGGTAATGAAAAACTGTTTTTT. The chain combines TRBV27 with TRBJ1-4; D perhaps matches TRBD1 (5 bases). The germline V gene encodes CDR1 MNHEY and CDR2 SMNVEV (reference sequence). The ends were cut back, 5 bases at V and 4 bases at J, with 11 bases in the middle. There are 14 residues in the CDR3.

The CDR3 region has the DNA TGTGCCAGCAGCGCTGCCGGGACAGGGGGTTCGGGAAACACCATATATTTT. Translated, it gives CASSAAGTGGSGNTIYF. This rearrangement joins TRBV11-2 to TRBJ1-3, with TRBD1 identical over 11 bases. The J segment lost 4 bases and the V segment lost 5 bases, leaving 10 bases of the junction unmatched. In germline, CDR1 is SGHAT, CDR2 FQNNGV. The CDR3 has 17 residues.

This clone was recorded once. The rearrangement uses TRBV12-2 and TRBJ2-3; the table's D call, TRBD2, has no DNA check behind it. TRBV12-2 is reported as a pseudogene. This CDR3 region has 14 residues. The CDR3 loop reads CASRPNWCTDTQYF. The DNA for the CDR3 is TGTGCAAGTCGCCCTAACTGGTGCACAGATACGCAGTATTTT.

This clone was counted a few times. CDR3 coding DNA: TGTGCCAGCAGTGCTGGCCCTGCCAACGAGCAGTACTTC. The encoded protein is CASSAGPANEQYF. J is TRBJ2-7 and V is TRBV25-1, with D hard to call. This CDR3 contains 13 residues. CDR1 and CDR2 (germline): MGHDK, SYGVNS. The ends were cut back, 4 bases at V and 5 bases at J, with 12 bases in the middle.

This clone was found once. The CDR3, as DNA: TGTGCCAGCAGTTACCTGACCGGGACTTTTAATTCACCCCTCCACTTT. Amino acid sequence: CASSYLTGTFNSPLHF. The V and J genes are TRBV6-2 or TRBV6-3 and TRBJ1-6; tentatively, D is TRBD1 (5 bases). Trimming left V 2 bases short and J 6 bases short, with 14 bases between. This CDR3 is 16 amino acids long. CDR1 and CDR2 from the germline V gene are MNHEY and SVGEGT.